This TCR beta chain was captured by sequencing in a study of cytomegalovirus exposure and HLA in healthy donors. About the research overall: Falling in the Caucasian-associated ancestry cluster were roughly 86% of some 400 genotyped donors.

The study's findings and limits: Published work reported that the classifier diagnosed cytomegalovirus status with high specificity and sensitivity. In a later analysis, across HLA loci, associated TCR counts were highest for DRB1, lowest for HLA-C.

For this clone: Its antigen is as yet unknown.

The primer mix had 60 Vbeta and 13 Jbeta primers. Repertoires were generated with immunoSEQ multiplex PCR, while TCRdb's copy carries only in-frame clones and drops some. The sample lists over 100,000 clones, around 66% occurring once. Material for sequencing was PBMCs. The TCR sequence derives from a woman aged 40 to 49 in good health and CMV-seropositive.

The CDR3 region has the DNA TGTGCTAGTGGTTTGGTACATACGGGAGTAAGCCACAATGAGCAGTTCTTC. Translation: CASGLVHTGVSHNEQFF. The chain uses TRBV12-5 and TRBJ2-1; a possible D gene is TRBD2 (6 bases). The CDR3 contains 17 residues. The V gene lost 0 bases and the J gene lost 5 bases, with 17 bases spanning the gap. Germline CDR1 LGHNT, CDR2 FRNRAP.